These 18 T cell receptor beta chains originate from one sample sequenced in a study of shared clonotypes between healthy human individuals (TCRdb year 2020). Library generation was performed with the immunoSEQ multiplex PCR assay. TCRdb mirrors the immuneACCESS table, restricted to in-frame sequences. Some clones are absent from its copies; in checked studies, under half trace to an unresolved V gene, and the reason for the others is unknown. Counted in this sample were about a million clones; about 76% of them appeared once. 1.2% to 1.5% of the sample rests with the top ten. Sequenced: memory CD4+ T cells sorted from blood. The sample's cell subset or site label is to be understood as: CD45RA-negative fraction. Receptors were obtained from a man between 18 and 29 years old in good health.

With regard to this clone: Other DNA sequences of this sample code for an identical CDR3. This chain connects TRBV7-2 to TRBJ2-7; D might be TRBD2 (5 bases). Germline loops: CDR1 SGHTA, CDR2 FQGNSA. V shed 2 bases and J shed 4 bases, with 6 bases lying between them. CDR3 length equals 12 residues. CDR3 DNA sequence: TGTGCCAGCAGCTTAAGAGGGTACGAGCAGTACTTC. Its translation is CASSLRGYEQYF.

This clone was detected once. CDR3 sequence: CASSEIQTGRETQYF. The CDR3, as DNA: TGTGCCAGCAGTGAAATTCAGACAGGCAGAGAGACCCAGTACTTC. This rearrangement joins TRBV25-1 to TRBJ2-5; D perhaps matches TRBD1 (6 bases). The V end was cut by 2 bases, the J end by 4 bases, with 14 bases between. Germline V CDR1 and CDR2: MGHDK, SYGVNS. The length of the CDR3 is 15 residues.

This clone was seen a handful of times. Other DNA sequences of this sample code for an identical CDR3. This rearrangement joins TRBV6-4 to TRBJ2-3, with TRBD2 as a possible D gene (5 bases). The CDR3 totals 15 residues. The V gene's germline CDR1 is MRHNA and CDR2 SNTAGT. With 2 bases removed from V and 0 bases from J, the gap between germline ends came to 9 bases. The CDR3 sequence: CASSDASGSTDTQYF. The CDR3 DNA follows: TGTGCCAGCAGTGACGCGAGCGGTAGCACAGATACGCAGTATTTT.

The chain recombines TRBV18 with TRBJ2-1; D remains unclear. V dropped 1 base and J dropped 7 bases, with 8 bases sitting between them. From germline, CDR1 is KGHSH and CDR2 LQKENI. The length of the CDR3 is 13 residues. In DNA form, the CDR3 reads TGTGCCAGCTCACCACAACACCTTAATGAGCAGTTCTTC. Its translation is CASSPQHLNEQFF. Full variable domain (rest looked up from reference TRBV18 and TRBJ2-1): NAGVMQNPRHLVRRRGQEARLRCSPMKGHSHVYWYRQLPEEGLKFMVYLQKENIIDESGMPKERFSAEFPKEGPSILRIQQVVRGDSAAYFCASSPQHLNEQFFGPGTRLTVL.

This clone was observed once. The chain carries TRBV6-1 and TRBJ2-2, with 7 bases aligning to TRBD2. CDR1 MNHNS and CDR2 SASEGT come from the germline V gene. The CDR3 has 15 amino acids. After removal of 7 bases from V and 5 bases from J, the junction contained 10 bases not matched to a gene. CDR3 region: CASIPPGGITGELFF. The CDR3 DNA sequence: TGTGCCAGCATCCCCCCCGGGGGGATTACCGGGGAGCTGTTTTTT.

This chain links TRBV30 with TRBJ1-2, with D tentatively TRBD1 (6 bases). The CDR3 length is 11 residues. Germline CDR1 and CDR2: GTSNPN and SVGIG (reference sequence). Deletions cut 5 bases from V and 2 bases from J, with 6 bases between. The chain's CDR3 is CAWGQNYGYTF. The CDR3 DNA reads as TGTGCCTGGGGACAGAACTATGGCTACACCTTC. The full variable domain, its missing parts supplied by reference TRBV30 and TRBJ1-2, is SQTIHQWPATLVQPVGSPLSLECTVEGTSNPNLYWYRQAAGRGLQLLFYSVGIGQISSEVPQNLSASRPQDRQFILSSKKLLLSDSGFYLCAWGQNYGYTFGSGTRLTVV.

This chain links TRBV15 with TRBJ2-1; D possibly corresponds to TRBD1 (5 bases). Per germline, CDR1 LNHNV and CDR2 YYDKDF (reference sequence). The CDR3 is 12 residues long. Trimming took off 3 bases at V and 10 bases at J, with 10 bases between the two ends. CDR3 protein: CATSRINREQFF. CDR3 nucleotide sequence: TGTGCCACCAGCAGGATCAACAGGGAGCAGTTCTTC.

J is TRBJ2-5 and V is TRBV5-4; 7 nucleotides agree with TRBD2. The CDR3 is 14 amino acids. V lost 4 bases and J lost 2; bases outside the gene matches: 5. Germline V gene lookup returns CDR1 SGHNT and CDR2 YYREEE (reference sequence). DNA for the CDR3: TGTGCCAGCAGCATACTAGCGACACAAGAGACCCAGTACTTC. It is translated as CASSILATQETQYF.

The chain employs TRBV6-6 and TRBJ2-5; D gene ambiguous. The CDR3 loop spans 14 amino acids. Per the germline V gene, CDR1 is MNHNY and CDR2 is SVGAGI (reference sequence). V was pared by 3 bases and J by 5 bases, with 13 bases between. CDR3 region: CASSYGSLGETQYF. DNA for the CDR3: TGTGCCAGCAGTTATGGATCACTGGGGGAGACCCAGTACTTC.

The chain is built from TRBV7-6 and TRBJ2-1, with TRBD2 matching 8 bases. This CDR3 has 15 amino acids. Germline trimming cut 10 bases from V and 13 bases from J; bases unmatched to any gene: 21. Germline-derived CDR1 and CDR2 are SGHVS and FNYEAQ. CDR3 in DNA: TGTGCCACCACTAGGGACGGTGGGCGACTAGCGCGCCAGTTCTTC. It specifies CATTRDGGRLARQFF.

This clone was seen a few times. The chain carries TRBV27 and TRBJ1-5; D uncertain. The germline V and J ends were trimmed by 8 bases and 1 base, with 24 bases remaining between them. Germline V lookup: CDR1 MNHEY, CDR2 SMNVEV (reference sequence). The CDR3 has 18 amino acids. The CDR3 sequence is CASARRFTDTASNQPQHF. The CDR3 DNA reads TGTGCCAGCGCCAGAAGGTTTACCGACACCGCAAGCAATCAGCCCCAGCATTTT.

This sequence joins TRBV7-9 and TRBJ1-2, with D uncertain. Trimming cost V 4 bases and J 4 bases, with 10 bases left between them. The CDR3 has 13 amino acids. Germline CDR1 SEHNR, CDR2 FQNEAQ (reference sequence). The chain's CDR3 is CASSSGTTYGYTF. In DNA form, the CDR3 reads TGTGCCAGCAGCTCGGGAACAACCTATGGCTACACCTTC.

The chain uses TRBV4-1 and TRBJ2-3, with a tentative D call TRBD2 (5 bases). The CDR3 covers 12 residues. Between the trimmed V and J ends, which lost 4 bases and 6 bases, there was a span of 8 bases. The germline CDR1 and CDR2 sequences are MGHRA and YSYEKL. CDR3 loop: CASSLPSDTQYF. CDR3 bases: TGCGCCAGCAGCCTCCCTAGCGATACGCAGTATTTT.

This chain joins TRBV4-2 and TRBJ2-2; TRBD2 matches 9 bases. From germline, CDR1 is LGHNA and CDR2 YNFKEQ. With 0 bases clipped from V and 3 bases from J, the junction kept 2 bases outside the gene matches. CDR3 length equals 16 residues. The CDR3 sequence is CASSQDWTSDTGELFF. For the CDR3, the DNA is TGTGCCAGCAGCCAAGATTGGACTAGCGACACCGGGGAGCTGTTTTTT.

Only a few counts were recorded for this clone. The chain links TRBV6-5 to TRBJ1-6, with unresolved D. The CDR3 has 14 residues. Per germline, CDR1 MNHEY and CDR2 SVGAGI. Trimming took 5 bases from V and 8 from J, leaving 13 bases between them. The CDR3 sequence: CASSRLGKHSPLHF. The CDR3 DNA sequence: TGTGCCAGCAGTCGACTCGGAAAGCATTCACCCCTCCACTTT.

The V call is TRBV9, the J call TRBJ1-5; D not certain. V was shortened by 3 bases and J by 0 bases, with 7 bases between the two germline ends. The germline gives CDR1 SGDLS, CDR2 YYNGEE. This CDR3 contains 14 residues. The CDR3 coding sequence is TGTGCCAGCAGCGAGGTAGCTAGCAATCAGCCCCAGCATTTT. This translates into CASSEVASNQPQHF.

The chain recombines TRBV28 with TRBJ1-4; 9 bases are shared with TRBD1. Germline CDR1 and CDR2: MDHEN and SYDVKM. The CDR3 totals 19 residues. With V trimmed by 6 bases and J by 0 bases, 14 bases remained unmatched. The CDR3 reads CASSTLLGQGSATNEKLFF. In nucleotides, the CDR3 is TGTGCCAGCAGCACCCTCTTGGGACAGGGCAGCGCAACTAATGAAAAACTGTTTTTT.

In DNA form, the CDR3 reads TGTGCCAGCAGTATGACACGTTTCGACACTGAAGCTTTCTTT. Translated: CASSMTRFDTEAFF. The chain links TRBV27 to TRBJ1-1; D gene ambiguous. CDR3 length: 14 residues. V was trimmed by 5 bases and J by 3 bases, leaving 13 bases between them. Germline V gene lookup returns CDR1 MNHEY and CDR2 SMNVEV (reference sequence).